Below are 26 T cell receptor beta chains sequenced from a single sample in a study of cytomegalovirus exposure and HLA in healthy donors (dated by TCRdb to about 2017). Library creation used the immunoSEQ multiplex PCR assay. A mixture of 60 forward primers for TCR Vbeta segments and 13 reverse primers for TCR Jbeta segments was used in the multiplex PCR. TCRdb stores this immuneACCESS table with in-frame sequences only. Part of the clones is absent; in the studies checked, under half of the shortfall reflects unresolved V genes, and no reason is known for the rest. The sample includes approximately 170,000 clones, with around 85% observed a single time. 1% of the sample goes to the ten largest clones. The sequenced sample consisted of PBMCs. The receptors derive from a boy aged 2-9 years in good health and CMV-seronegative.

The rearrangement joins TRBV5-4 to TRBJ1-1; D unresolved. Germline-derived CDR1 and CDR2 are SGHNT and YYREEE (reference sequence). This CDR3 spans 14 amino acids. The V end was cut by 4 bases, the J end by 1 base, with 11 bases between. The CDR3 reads CASSAPTENTEAFF. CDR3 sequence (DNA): TGTGCCAGCAGCGCCCCAACAGAGAACACTGAAGCTTTCTTT.

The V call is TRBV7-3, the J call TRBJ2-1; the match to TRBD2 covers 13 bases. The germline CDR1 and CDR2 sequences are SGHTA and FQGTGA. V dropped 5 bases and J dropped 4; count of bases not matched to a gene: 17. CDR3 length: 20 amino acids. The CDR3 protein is CASSPHPGLAGHSAYNEQFF. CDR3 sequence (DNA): TGTGCCAGCAGCCCCCATCCGGGACTAGCGGGACATTCCGCGTACAATGAGCAGTTCTTC.

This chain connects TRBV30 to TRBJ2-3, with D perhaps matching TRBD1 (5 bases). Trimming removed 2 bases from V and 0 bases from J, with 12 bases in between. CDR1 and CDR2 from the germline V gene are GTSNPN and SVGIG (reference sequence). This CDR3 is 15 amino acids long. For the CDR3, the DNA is TGTGCCTGGAGTTCAGGGTTGCTTAGCACAGATACGCAGTATTTT. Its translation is CAWSSGLLSTDTQYF.

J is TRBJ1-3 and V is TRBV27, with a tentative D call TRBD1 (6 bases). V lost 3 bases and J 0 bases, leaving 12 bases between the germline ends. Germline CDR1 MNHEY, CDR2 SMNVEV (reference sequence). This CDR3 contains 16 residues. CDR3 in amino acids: CASSFTSRGSGNTIYF. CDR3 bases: TGTGCCAGCAGTTTTACCTCCAGGGGCTCTGGAAACACCATATATTTT.

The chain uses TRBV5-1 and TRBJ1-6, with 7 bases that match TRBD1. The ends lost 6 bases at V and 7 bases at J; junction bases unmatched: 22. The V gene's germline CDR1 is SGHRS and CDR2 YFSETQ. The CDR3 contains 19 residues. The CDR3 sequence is CASTQSVQGETLANSPLHF. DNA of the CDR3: TGCGCCAGCACCCAATCAGTCCAGGGGGAGACCCTGGCGAATTCACCCCTCCACTTT.

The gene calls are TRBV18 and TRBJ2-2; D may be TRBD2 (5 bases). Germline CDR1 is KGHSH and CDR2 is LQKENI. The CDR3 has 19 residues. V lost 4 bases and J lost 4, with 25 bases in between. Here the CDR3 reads CASSRVRDSMKAATGELFF. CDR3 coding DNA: TGTGCCAGCTCACGAGTCCGGGATTCAATGAAGGCAGCCACCGGGGAGCTGTTTTTT.

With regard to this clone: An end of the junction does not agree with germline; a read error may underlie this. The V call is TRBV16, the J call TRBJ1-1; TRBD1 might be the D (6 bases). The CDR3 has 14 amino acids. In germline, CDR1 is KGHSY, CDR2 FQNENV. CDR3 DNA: TGTGCCAGCAGCCAATCGCGGTCAGGGGCTGAGGCTTTCTTT. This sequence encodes CASSQSRSGAEAFF.

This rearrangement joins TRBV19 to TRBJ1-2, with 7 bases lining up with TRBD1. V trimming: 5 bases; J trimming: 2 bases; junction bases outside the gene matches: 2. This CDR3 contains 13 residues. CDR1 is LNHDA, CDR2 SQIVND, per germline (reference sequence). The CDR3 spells CASSPRGNYGYTF. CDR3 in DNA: TGTGCCAGTAGTCCCAGGGGGAACTATGGCTACACCTTC.

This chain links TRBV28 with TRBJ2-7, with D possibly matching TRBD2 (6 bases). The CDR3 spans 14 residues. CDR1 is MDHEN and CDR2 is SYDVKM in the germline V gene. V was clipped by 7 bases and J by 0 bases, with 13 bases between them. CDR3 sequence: CASNSLASSYEQYF. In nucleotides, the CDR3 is TGTGCCAGCAATTCTCTAGCGAGCTCCTACGAGCAGTACTTC. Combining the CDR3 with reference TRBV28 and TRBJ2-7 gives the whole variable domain DVKVTQSSRYLVKRTGEKVFLECVQDMDHENMFWYRQDPGLGLRLIYFSYDVKMKEKGDIPEGYSVSREKKERFSLILESASTNQTSMYLCASNSLASSYEQYFGPGTRLTVT.

In nucleotides, the CDR3 is TGTGCCAGCAGTGAGAACCTCGGTGAGCAGTTCTTC. This codes for CASSENLGEQFF. The J gene is TRBJ2-1, the V gene TRBV6-1; the D is unclear. The V end lost 3 bases, the J end lost 9 bases, and 9 bases lay between the germline ends. CDR3 length equals 12 residues. Germline CDR1 and CDR2: MNHNS and SASEGT.

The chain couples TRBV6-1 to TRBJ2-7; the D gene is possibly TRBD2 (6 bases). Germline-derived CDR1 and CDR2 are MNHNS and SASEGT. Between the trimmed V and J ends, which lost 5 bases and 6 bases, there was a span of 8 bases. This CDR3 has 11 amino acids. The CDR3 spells CASSQGGEQYV. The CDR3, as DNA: TGTGCCAGCAGTCAGGGAGGCGAGCAGTACGTC.

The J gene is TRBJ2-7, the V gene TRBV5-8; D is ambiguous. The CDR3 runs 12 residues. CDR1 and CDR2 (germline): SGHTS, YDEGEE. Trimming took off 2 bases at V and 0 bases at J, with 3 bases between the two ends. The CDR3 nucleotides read TGTGCCAGCAGCTTCGGCTCCTACGAGCAGTACTTC. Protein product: CASSFGSYEQYF.

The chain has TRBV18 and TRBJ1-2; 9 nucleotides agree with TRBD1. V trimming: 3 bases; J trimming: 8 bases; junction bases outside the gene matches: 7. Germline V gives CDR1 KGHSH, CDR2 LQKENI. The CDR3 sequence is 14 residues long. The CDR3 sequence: CASSPGTGRRGYTF. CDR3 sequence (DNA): TGTGCCAGCTCACCCGGGACAGGGAGGCGCGGCTACACCTTC. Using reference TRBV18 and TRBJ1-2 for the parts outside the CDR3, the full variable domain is NAGVMQNPRHLVRRRGQEARLRCSPMKGHSHVYWYRQLPEEGLKFMVYLQKENIIDESGMPKERFSAEFPKEGPSILRIQQVVRGDSAAYFCASSPGTGRRGYTFGSGTRLTVV.

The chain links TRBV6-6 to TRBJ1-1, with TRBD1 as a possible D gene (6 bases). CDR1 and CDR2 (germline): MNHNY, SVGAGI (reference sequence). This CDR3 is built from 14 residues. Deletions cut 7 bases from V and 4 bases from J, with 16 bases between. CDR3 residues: CASNLLRDTTEAFF. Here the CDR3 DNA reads TGTGCCAGCAACCTACTCCGGGACACCACTGAAGCTTTCTTT.

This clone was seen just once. In DNA, the CDR3 is TGTGCCAGCAGCCCCAAGGGACTAGACTCCTACGAGCAGTACTTC. It encodes CASSPKGLDSYEQYF. The chain couples TRBV7-2 to TRBJ2-7, with 8 positions matching TRBD2. This CDR3 is built from 15 residues. Trimming cost V 5 bases and J 0 bases; bases outside gene matches: 6. Germline-derived CDR1 and CDR2 are SGHTA and FQGNSA. The full variable domain, its missing parts supplied by reference TRBV7-2 and TRBJ2-7, is GAGVSQSPSNKVTEKGKDVELRCDPISGHTALYWYRQSLGQGLEFLIYFQGNSAPDKSGLPSDRFSAERTGGSVSTLTIQRTQQEDSAVYLCASSPKGLDSYEQYFGPGTRLTVT.

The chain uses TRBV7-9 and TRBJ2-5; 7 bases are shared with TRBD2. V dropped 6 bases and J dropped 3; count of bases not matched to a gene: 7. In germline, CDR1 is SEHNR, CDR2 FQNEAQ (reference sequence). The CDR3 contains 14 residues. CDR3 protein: CASRAREYEETQYF. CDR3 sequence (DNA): TGTGCCAGCAGGGCGCGGGAGTACGAAGAGACCCAGTACTTC.

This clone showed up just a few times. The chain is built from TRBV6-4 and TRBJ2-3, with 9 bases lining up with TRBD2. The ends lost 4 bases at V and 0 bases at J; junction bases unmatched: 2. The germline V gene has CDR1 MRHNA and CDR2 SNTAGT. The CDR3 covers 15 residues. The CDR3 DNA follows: TGTGCCAGCAGTGCTAGCGGGGCTAGCACAGATACGCAGTATTTT. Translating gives CASSASGASTDTQYF.

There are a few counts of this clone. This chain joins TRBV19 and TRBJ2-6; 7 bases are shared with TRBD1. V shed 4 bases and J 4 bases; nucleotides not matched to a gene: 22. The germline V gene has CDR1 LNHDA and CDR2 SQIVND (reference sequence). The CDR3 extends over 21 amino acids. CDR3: CASSTGPLKGRKQGGANVLTF. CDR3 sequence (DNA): TGTGCCAGTAGTACCGGCCCACTCAAGGGGCGAAAACAGGGGGGGGCCAACGTCCTGACTTTC.

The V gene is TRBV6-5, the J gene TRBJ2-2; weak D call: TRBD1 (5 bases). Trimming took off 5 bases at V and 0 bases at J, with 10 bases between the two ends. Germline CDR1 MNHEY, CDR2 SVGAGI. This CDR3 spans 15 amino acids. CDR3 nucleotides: TGTGCCAGCAGTCCCGGACACCCGAACACCGGGGAGCTGTTTTTT. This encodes CASSPGHPNTGELFF.

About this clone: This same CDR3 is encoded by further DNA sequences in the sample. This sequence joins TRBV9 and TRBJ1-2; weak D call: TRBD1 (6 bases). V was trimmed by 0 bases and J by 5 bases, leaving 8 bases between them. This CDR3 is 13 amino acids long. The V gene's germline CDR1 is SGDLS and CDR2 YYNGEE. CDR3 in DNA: TGTGCCAGCAGCGTAGAACAGGGTTATGGCTACACCTTC. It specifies CASSVEQGYGYTF.

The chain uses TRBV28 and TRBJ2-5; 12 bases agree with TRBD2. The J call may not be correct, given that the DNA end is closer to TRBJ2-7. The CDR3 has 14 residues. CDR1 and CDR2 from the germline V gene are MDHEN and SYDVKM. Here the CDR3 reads CASTPTSGGYEQYF. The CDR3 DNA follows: TGTGCCAGCACCCCGACTAGCGGGGGCTACGAGCAGTACTTC.

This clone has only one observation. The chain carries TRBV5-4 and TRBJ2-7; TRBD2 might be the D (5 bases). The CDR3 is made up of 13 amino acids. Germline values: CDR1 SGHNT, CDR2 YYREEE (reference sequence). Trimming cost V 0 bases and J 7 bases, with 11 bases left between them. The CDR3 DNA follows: TGTGCCAGCAGCTTGGCTATCCCGGGAGAGCAGTACTTC. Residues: CASSLAIPGEQYF.

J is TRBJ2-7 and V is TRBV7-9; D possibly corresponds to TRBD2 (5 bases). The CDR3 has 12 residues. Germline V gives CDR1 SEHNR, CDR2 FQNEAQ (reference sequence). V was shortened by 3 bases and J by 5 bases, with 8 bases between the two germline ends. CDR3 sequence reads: CASSFSGNEQYF. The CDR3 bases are TGTGCCAGCAGCTTTTCCGGGAACGAGCAGTACTTC.

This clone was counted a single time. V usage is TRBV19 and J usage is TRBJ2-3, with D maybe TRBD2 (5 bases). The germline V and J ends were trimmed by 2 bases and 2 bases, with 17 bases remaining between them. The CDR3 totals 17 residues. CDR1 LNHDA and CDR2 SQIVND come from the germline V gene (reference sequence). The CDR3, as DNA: TGTGCCAGTAGTATAAAGAACAGCGGCCTATACACAGATACGCAGTATTTT. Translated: CASSIKNSGLYTDTQYF.

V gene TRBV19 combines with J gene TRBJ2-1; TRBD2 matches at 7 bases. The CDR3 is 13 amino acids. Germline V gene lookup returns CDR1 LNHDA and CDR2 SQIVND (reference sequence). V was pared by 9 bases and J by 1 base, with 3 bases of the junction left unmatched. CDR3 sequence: CASAGVSYNEQFF. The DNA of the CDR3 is TGTGCCAGCGCGGGGGTGTCCTACAATGAGCAGTTCTTC.

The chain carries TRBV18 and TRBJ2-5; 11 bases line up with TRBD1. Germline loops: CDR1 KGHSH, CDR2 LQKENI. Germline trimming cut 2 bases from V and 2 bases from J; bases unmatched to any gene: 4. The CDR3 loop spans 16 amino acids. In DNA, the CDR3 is TGTGCCAGCTCACCAGACCGGGACAGGGGGCAAGAGACCCAGTACTTC. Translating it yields CASSPDRDRGQETQYF. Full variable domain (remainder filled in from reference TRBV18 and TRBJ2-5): NAGVMQNPRHLVRRRGQEARLRCSPMKGHSHVYWYRQLPEEGLKFMVYLQKENIIDESGMPKERFSAEFPKEGPSILRIQQVVRGDSAAYFCASSPDRDRGQETQYFGPGTRLLVL.